The rows below give T cell receptor beta chains drawn from one sample of a study of T cell responses to AZD1222 COVID-19 vaccine. The protocol was immunoSEQ multiplex PCR, while the TCRdb copy is restricted to in-frame clones and leaves out a portion. The profile shows 90,000 to 120,000 clones, 80% to 90% of them singletons. Sequencing used peripheral blood, obtained on day 0 of AZD1222 vaccination. Receptors were obtained from an adult in good health. Each CDR3 is given with its conserved first and last residue. A D gene is named only where the DNA matches it firmly. The size entry is marked missing in some rows and otherwise reads once, few, many or a size class.

D	size	V	J	CDR3	DNA
-	few	TRBV6-5	TRBJ1-2	CASSYRPPDYGYTF	TGTGCCAGCAGTTACCGCCCCCCTGACTATGGCTACACCTTC
-	-	TRBV18	TRBJ2-3	CASSPSNAGTDTQYF	TGTGCCAGCTCACCATCTAACGCGGGCACAGATACGCAGTATTTT
-	-	TRBV16	TRBJ1-4	CASSQTTPGVGKLFF	TGTGCCAGCAGCCAAACAACGCCAGGAGTGGGAAAACTGTTTTTT
TRBD1	once	TRBV11-3	TRBJ2-5	CASSWDSPETQYF	TGTGCCAGCAGCTGGGACAGCCCAGAGACCCAGTACTTC
TRBD1	-	TRBV7-2	TRBJ1-2	CASSTGQARNYGYTF	TGTGCCAGCAGCACGGGACAGGCAAGGAACTATGGCTACACCTTC
TRBD1	-	TRBV4-1	TRBJ1-6	CASSYSGTGDSPLHF	TGCGCCAGCAGCTATTCCGGGACAGGGGATTCACCCCTCCACTTT
-	-	TRBV6-5	TRBJ1-2	CASRNNYGYTF	TGTGCCAGCAGAAATAACTATGGCTACACCTTC
-	-	TRBV7-2	TRBJ2-3	CASSSQQGTDTQYF	TGTGCCAGCAGCTCGCAGCAGGGCACAGATACGCAGTATTTT
-	-	TRBV28	TRBJ2-4	CASKQRPGVEAKNIQYF	TGTGCCAGCAAACAGAGGCCCGGGGTCGAGGCCAAAAACATTCAGTACTTC
-	-	TRBV27	TRBJ2-4	CASSLYSLAATAKNIQYF	TGTGCCAGCAGTTTATATTCCTTGGCAGCTACAGCCAAAAACATTCAGTACTTC
TRBD2	-	TRBV7-3	TRBJ2-3	CASSSGTSGREGTDTQYF	TGTGCCAGCAGCTCCGGGACTAGCGGGAGGGAGGGAACAGATACGCAGTATTTT
-	-	TRBV3-1/TRBV3-2	TRBJ2-6	CASSLRLGGVKSQDSGANVLTF	TGTGCCAGCAGCCTGCGCCTAGGGGGGGTCAAGAGTCAAGACTCTGGGGCCAACGTCCTGACTTTC
-	-	TRBV7-2	TRBJ2-1	CASSTGGDNEQFF	TGTGCCAGCAGTACGGGCGGGGACAATGAGCAGTTCTTC
-	-	TRBV5-1	TRBJ2-5	CASSLSGRQETQYF	TGCGCCAGCAGCTTAAGCGGTAGACAAGAGACCCAGTACTTC
TRBD2	-	TRBV2	TRBJ2-3	CASNPDGRASDTQYF	TGTGCCAGCAACCCGGACGGGAGGGCCTCAGATACGCAGTATTTT
-	-	TRBV28	TRBJ1-1	CASSSRPEAFF	TGTGCCAGCAGTTCGCGTCCTGAAGCTTTCTTT
-	-	TRBV7-9	TRBJ1-2	CASSPTGTPQTFYGYTF	TGTGCCAGCAGTCCTACCGGGACACCCCAAACCTTCTATGGCTACACCTTC
TRBD1	-	TRBV28	TRBJ1-3	CASSTGGQGRGNTIYF	TGTGCCAGCAGCACGGGGGGACAGGGTAGAGGAAACACCATATATTTT
-	once	TRBV11-1	TRBJ2-7	CASSLELGPYEQYF	TGTGCCAGCAGCTTAGAGTTGGGTCCCTACGAGCAGTACTTC
-	-	TRBV7-2	TRBJ2-1	CASSFRDGYYNEQFF	TGTGCCAGCAGCTTCCGGGACGGGTACTACAATGAGCAGTTCTTC
-	-	TRBV5-1	TRBJ2-5	CASSPLRNQETQYF	TGCGCCAGCAGCCCCCTTCGGAACCAAGAGACCCAGTACTTC
-	-	TRBV29-1	TRBJ1-1	CSVEATQNTEAFF	TGCAGCGTTGAAGCGACCCAGAACACTGAAGCTTTCTTT
-	few	TRBV6-1	TRBJ1-5	CASSEASGRNQPQHF	TGTGCCAGCAGTGAGGCCTCGGGCCGAAATCAGCCCCAGCATTTT
-	once	TRBV19	TRBJ1-5	CAARGILGSNQPQHF	TGTGCCGCTAGGGGTATATTGGGAAGCAATCAGCCCCAGCATTTT
-	-	TRBV7-9	TRBJ1-4	CASSSAGREVNEKLFF	TGTGCCAGCAGCTCAGCCGGGAGGGAGGTTAATGAAAAACTGTTTTTT
-	-	TRBV24-1	TRBJ2-1	CATTPGGPSYNEQFF	TGTGCCACTACTCCGGGTGGTCCTTCCTACAATGAGCAGTTCTTC
-	-	TRBV28	TRBJ1-2	CASSLPGTVHYGYTF	TGTGCCAGCAGCCTTCCCGGGACGGTTCACTATGGCTACACCTTC
-	-	TRBV6-4	TRBJ1-1	CASRSGLNTEAFF	TGTGCCAGCCGATCAGGGTTGAACACTGAAGCTTTCTTT
-	-	TRBV21-1	TRBJ1-4	CASSKWGTNEKLFF	TGTGCCAGCAGCAAGTGGGGAACTAATGAAAAACTGTTTTTT
TRBD2	-	TRBV6-6	TRBJ2-3	CASTPEREGLKDTQYF	TGTGCCAGCACCCCGGAGAGGGAGGGCCTAAAGGATACGCAGTATTTT
TRBD2	-	TRBV15	TRBJ2-7	CATSSPGTSGIYEQYF	TGTGCCACCAGCAGTCCCGGGACTAGCGGGATATACGAGCAGTACTTC
TRBD1	-	TRBV6-5	TRBJ1-1	CASSSQGQFLYHEAFF	TGTGCCAGCAGTTCCCAGGGACAGTTCCTTTATCACGAAGCTTTCTTT
-	-	TRBV7-9	TRBJ1-2	CASSLVYGYTF	TGTGCCAGCAGCTTAGTGTATGGCTACACCTTC
TRBD2	once	TRBV7-2	TRBJ2-5	CASSLSGAGGETQYF	TGTGCCAGCAGCCTTAGCGGGGCGGGCGGAGAGACCCAGTACTTC
-	few	TRBV7-8	TRBJ1-4	CASSLGARSKNEKLFF	TGTGCCAGCAGCTTGGGAGCGAGGAGCAAAAATGAAAAACTGTTTTTT
TRBD2	-	TRBV7-9	TRBJ2-3	CASSLGWGTSGRRDTQYF	TGTGCCAGCAGCTTAGGTTGGGGGACTAGCGGGAGAAGGGATACGCAGTATTTT
-	-	TRBV11-2	TRBJ1-1	CASSLDHQPNTEAFF	TGTGCCAGCAGCTTAGATCATCAGCCGAACACTGAAGCTTTCTTT
-	-	TRBV6-1	TRBJ1-5	CASSEWMVGANQPQHF	TGTGCCAGCAGTGAATGGATGGTAGGGGCCAATCAGCCCCAGCATTTT
-	once	TRBV5-1	TRBJ2-5	CASSLAGGKETQYF	TGCGCCAGCAGCTTGGCAGGGGGGAAAGAGACCCAGTACTTC
-	once	TRBV5-1	TRBJ2-3	CASSTGSSADTQYF	TGCGCCAGCAGCACAGGATCATCCGCAGATACGCAGTATTTT
TRBD1	-	TRBV7-2	TRBJ2-7	CASSPRTGLNSYEQYF	TGTGCCAGCAGCCCCCGGACAGGGCTAAACTCCTACGAGCAGTACTTC
-	-	TRBV28	TRBJ1-5	CASSLRLIGSYSNQPQHF	TGTGCCAGCAGTTTACGGTTGATAGGATCTTATAGCAATCAGCCCCAGCATTTT
-	-	TRBV28	TRBJ1-6	CASSPRTVFYNSPLHF	TGTGCCAGCAGCCCCCGGACAGTCTTCTATAATTCACCCCTCCACTTT
-	-	TRBV7-9	TRBJ2-1	CAPEMVVVYGEQFF	TGTGCCCCAGAGATGGTCGTCGTGTATGGTGAGCAGTTCTTC
TRBD2	-	TRBV29-1	TRBJ2-7	CSVSGTSDTYEQYF	TGCAGCGTCTCAGGGACTAGCGACACCTACGAGCAGTACTTC
TRBD1	-	TRBV4-3	TRBJ1-5	CASSQAGGNNQPQHF	TGCGCCAGCAGCCAAGCAGGGGGCAATAATCAGCCCCAGCATTTT
TRBD2	-	TRBV18	TRBJ2-1	CASSPGTSRFEQFF	TGTGCCAGCTCACCGGGGACTAGCAGGTTTGAGCAGTTCTTC
-	-	TRBV9	TRBJ2-2	CASSVGGLANTGELFF	TGTGCCAGCAGCGTAGGTGGTCTAGCGAACACCGGGGAGCTGTTTTTT
-	-	TRBV28	TRBJ1-5	CASSIRDKDDQPQHF	TGTGCCAGCAGTATCCGGGACAAGGACGATCAGCCCCAGCATTTT
-	-	TRBV5-5	TRBJ1-2	CASSLMRGGYGYTF	TGTGCCAGCAGCTTGATGCGGGGAGGCTATGGCTACACCTTC
-	-	TRBV18	TRBJ1-1	CASSPLEEAFF	TGTGCCAGCTCACCGTTGGAAGAAGCTTTCTTT
-	-	TRBV5-4	TRBJ1-2	CASSLAFGTTDYGYTF	TGTGCCAGCAGCTTGGCCTTTGGGACAACTGACTATGGCTACACCTTC
-	-	TRBV14	TRBJ1-3	CASSQVQESGVRNTIYF	TGTGCCAGCAGCCAAGTTCAGGAAAGCGGGGTAAGAAACACCATATATTTT
TRBD2	-	TRBV4-3	TRBJ2-1	CASSQDSGRSYNEQFF	TGCGCCAGCAGCCAAGATAGCGGGAGGTCCTACAATGAGCAGTTCTTC